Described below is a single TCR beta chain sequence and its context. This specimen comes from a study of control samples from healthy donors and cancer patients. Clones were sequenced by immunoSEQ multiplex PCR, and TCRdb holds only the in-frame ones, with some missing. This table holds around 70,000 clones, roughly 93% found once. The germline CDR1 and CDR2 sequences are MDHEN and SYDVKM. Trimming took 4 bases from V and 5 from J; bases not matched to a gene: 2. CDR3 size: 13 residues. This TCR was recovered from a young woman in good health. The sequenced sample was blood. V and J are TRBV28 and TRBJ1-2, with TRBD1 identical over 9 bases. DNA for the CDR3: TGTGCCAGCAGTTGGGGACAGGGTTATGGCTACACCTTC. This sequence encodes CASSWGQGYGYTF.